The 30 T cell receptor beta chains below all came from one sample that was sequenced in a study of cytomegalovirus exposure and HLA in healthy donors (dated by TCRdb to about 2017). The library relied on the immunoSEQ multiplex PCR assay. The multiplex PCR relied on a mix of 60 forward primers for TCR Vbeta segments and 13 reverse primers for TCR Jbeta segments. Entries here come from immuneACCESS through TCRdb and include only in-frame sequences with V and J called. Some clones fail to appear in such tables; in the studies checked, an unresolved V gene covers under half of the shortfall, and the cause of the remainder is unknown. Within this sample are over 55,000 clones, with approximately 89% of them counted one time only. The top ten clones comprise about 1.5% of the sample. Sequenced input: PBMCs. These receptors were collected from a young man in good health and CMV-seronegative.

The chain is built from TRBV2 and TRBJ2-7; TRBD1 matches at 9 bases. The CDR3 sequence is 13 residues long. J gave up 5 bases and V 7 bases, and 6 bases lay outside the gene matches. CDR1 and CDR2 (germline): SNHLY, FYNNEI. The CDR3 sequence: CASTGQGSHEQYF. CDR3 coding DNA: TGTGCCAGCACTGGACAGGGGTCCCACGAGCAGTACTTC.

The gene calls are TRBV2 and TRBJ1-1; 8 bases are a match to TRBD1. The CDR3 contains 15 residues. CDR1 and CDR2 from the germline V gene are SNHLY and FYNNEI. Germline trimming cut 5 bases from V and 2 bases from J; bases unmatched to any gene: 7. As DNA, the CDR3 is TGTGCCAGCAGTTTCAGGACAGGGACTAACACTGAAGCTTTCTTT. It encodes CASSFRTGTNTEAFF.

The chain couples TRBV7-9 to TRBJ1-5, with TRBD1 as a possible D gene (5 bases). V dropped 5 bases and J dropped 7 bases, with 15 bases sitting between them. There are 14 residues in the CDR3. CDR1 is SEHNR and CDR2 is FQNEAQ in the germline V gene (reference sequence). CDR3 region: CASSPASGAQPQHF. The CDR3 nucleotides are TGTGCCAGCAGCCCGGCCAGCGGGGCGCAGCCCCAGCATTTT.

This chain links TRBV6-4 with TRBJ2-7; D is undetermined. The V end was cut by 7 bases, the J end by 0 bases, with 10 bases between. Germline lookup yields CDR1 MRHNA and CDR2 SNTAGT. The CDR3 spans 13 residues. CDR3 DNA sequence: TGTGCCAGCAAGCCCACCCTCTCCTACGAGCAGTACTTC. Protein product: CASKPTLSYEQYF.

The CDR3 region is CASSAPDTQGENYGYTF. In DNA, the CDR3 is TGTGCCAGCAGTGCGCCGGATACACAGGGGGAGAACTATGGCTACACCTTC. The chain employs TRBV2 and TRBJ1-2, with 8 bases aligning to TRBD1. There are 17 residues in the CDR3. V was clipped by 4 bases and J by 2 bases; unmatched bases: 12. Germline V gene lookup returns CDR1 SNHLY and CDR2 FYNNEI.

The chain joins TRBV27 to TRBJ2-3; 7 bases agree with TRBD2. The V segment lost 2 bases and the J segment 9 bases; nucleotides outside the gene matches: 8. There are 14 residues in the CDR3. The germline V gene encodes CDR1 MNHEY and CDR2 SMNVEV (reference sequence). The CDR3 DNA sequence: TGTGCCAGCAGTTTAAGCGGGGTATACGGGACGCAGTATTTT. Its protein is CASSLSGVYGTQYF.

This clone has just one count. The gene calls are TRBV28 and TRBJ2-3; the D gene is possibly TRBD2 (7 bases). The CDR3 contains 15 residues. Trimming took off 6 bases at V and 2 bases at J, with 15 bases between the two ends. Germline V gene lookup returns CDR1 MDHEN and CDR2 SYDVKM. The CDR3 DNA is TGTGCCAGCAGCGGAGCGGGGACAAACACAGATACGCAGTATTTT. Translation: CASSGAGTNTDTQYF. Full variable domain (rest looked up from reference TRBV28 and TRBJ2-3): DVKVTQSSRYLVKRTGEKVFLECVQDMDHENMFWYRQDPGLGLRLIYFSYDVKMKEKGDIPEGYSVSREKKERFSLILESASTNQTSMYLCASSGAGTNTDTQYFGPGTRLTVL.

This clone was detected once. The CDR3 DNA follows: TGTGCCAGCAACCCTTTGGGGGCGGATAATGAAAAACTGTTTTTT. Translation gives CASNPLGADNEKLFF. The V and J genes are TRBV4-2 and TRBJ1-4; possibly TRBD1 for D (6 bases). V was cut by 7 bases and J by 4 bases, with 16 bases left in between. Germline CDR1 reads LGHNA; CDR2 reads YNFKEQ. The CDR3 is 15 amino acids.

The V call is TRBV4-1, the J call TRBJ1-5; no definite D call. V gave up 1 base and J gave up 7 bases, with 11 bases separating them. Germline CDR1 reads MGHRA; CDR2 reads YSYEKL. The CDR3 length is 14 residues. The CDR3 is CASSQARSGQPQHF. Written as DNA, the CDR3 is TGCGCCAGCAGCCAAGCTAGGAGCGGGCAGCCCCAGCATTTT.

The V gene is TRBV7-8, the J gene TRBJ1-5; unclear D gene. Per germline, CDR1 SGHVS and CDR2 FQNEAQ. The V end was cut by 1 base, the J end by 5 bases, with 6 bases between. The CDR3 is 13 residues long. The CDR3 loop is CASSLVQDQPQHF. The DNA of the CDR3 is TGTGCCAGCAGCTTAGTGCAGGATCAGCCCCAGCATTTT.

The chain joins TRBV7-9 to TRBJ2-7; possible D gene TRBD1, 6 bases. CDR3 length: 13 amino acids. Germline lookup yields CDR1 SEHNR and CDR2 FQNEAQ (reference sequence). V shed 1 base and J shed 2 bases, with 6 bases lying between them. CDR3 amino acids: CASSLGDTYEQYF. The CDR3 coding sequence is TGTGCCAGCAGCTTAGGGGACACCTACGAGCAGTACTTC.

This clone has just one count. The V gene is TRBV29-1, the J gene TRBJ1-2, with D possibly being TRBD1 (5 bases). Trimming shortened V by 1 base and J by 7 bases, and 19 bases separated the two germline ends. The germline CDR1 and CDR2 sequences are SQVTM and ANQGSEA. This CDR3 region has 15 residues. DNA for the CDR3: TGCAGCGTTGAAGTCTCTTCAGGGTCGGAGGGTGGCTACACCTTC. This gives the protein CSVEVSSGSEGGYTF.

The rearrangement uses TRBV15 and TRBJ2-7, with TRBD2 as a possible D gene (7 bases). CDR1 LNHNV and CDR2 YYDKDF come from the germline V gene (reference sequence). V lost 3 bases and J lost 2, with 11 bases in between. The CDR3 is made up of 14 amino acids. DNA of the CDR3: TGTGCCACCAGCAGGGGGGGGCTCGCCTACGAGCAGTACTTC. It translates to CATSRGGLAYEQYF.

The V gene is TRBV9, the J gene TRBJ2-7; D is unresolved. V lost 0 bases and J 0 bases, leaving 10 bases between the germline ends. CDR3 length: 15 residues. CDR1 and CDR2 from the germline V gene are SGDLS and YYNGEE. CDR3 sequence: CASSVDPDNSYEQYF. In DNA form, the CDR3 reads TGTGCCAGCAGCGTAGACCCCGACAACTCCTACGAGCAGTACTTC.

V usage is TRBV18 and J usage is TRBJ1-2; no reliable D call. Trimming removed 3 bases at V and 2 bases at J, with 10 bases between. CDR1 and CDR2 from the germline V gene are KGHSH and LQKENI. The CDR3 extends over 14 amino acids. CDR3 in amino acids: CASSPGRANYGYTF. The CDR3 DNA follows: TGTGCCAGCTCACCGGGGAGGGCAAACTATGGCTACACCTTC.

The chain has TRBV2 and TRBJ1-4, with TRBD1 identical over 9 bases. Trimming at V came to 8 bases and at J to 6 bases, leaving 10 bases not matched to a gene. The CDR3 has 15 residues. Per germline, CDR1 SNHLY and CDR2 FYNNEI. The CDR3 DNA reads as TGTGCCAGCGTCGACTTTTGGACAGGGGATGAAAAACTGTTTTTT. Amino acids: CASVDFWTGDEKLFF.

The chain couples TRBV6-5 to TRBJ1-2; no reliable D call. The V gene's germline CDR1 is MNHEY and CDR2 SVGAGI. Trimming took off 0 bases at V and 0 bases at J, with 8 bases between the two ends. The CDR3 loop spans 15 amino acids. Here the CDR3 reads CASSYSFESNYGYTF. The DNA of the CDR3 is TGTGCCAGCAGTTACTCGTTCGAGTCTAACTATGGCTACACCTTC.

This clone was observed a few times. The V gene is TRBV2, the J gene TRBJ1-3, with D maybe TRBD1 (5 bases). Trimming pared 1 base from V and 3 bases from J, leaving 13 bases between. Germline CDR1 SNHLY, CDR2 FYNNEI. The CDR3 spans 16 residues. CDR3 nucleotides: TGTGCCAGCAGTGAAGGGACAACAGGATTTGGAAACACCATATATTTT. Its translation is CASSEGTTGFGNTIYF.

With respect to this clone: Additional DNA sequences in this sample encode the identical CDR3. The V call is TRBV9, the J call TRBJ1-1, with 8 bases fitting TRBD1. This CDR3 has 13 amino acids. V gave up 3 bases and J gave up 4 bases; unmatched junction bases: 2. Germline lookup yields CDR1 SGDLS and CDR2 YYNGEE. The CDR3 DNA reads as TGTGCCAGCAGCGCACAGGGGGGCACTGAAGCTTTCTTT. This sequence encodes CASSAQGGTEAFF.

V is TRBV28 and J is TRBJ2-3, with TRBD2 matching 9 bases. CDR1 MDHEN and CDR2 SYDVKM come from the germline V gene. The CDR3 is made up of 17 amino acids. The trim removed 3 bases at V and 0 bases at J, leaving 7 bases unmatched. The chain's CDR3 is CASSFPASGASTDTQYF. In DNA, the CDR3 is TGTGCCAGCAGTTTCCCCGCTAGCGGGGCTAGCACAGATACGCAGTATTTT.

The chain joins TRBV9 to TRBJ2-1; a possible D gene is TRBD1 (7 bases). Trimming stripped 6 bases from V and 2 bases from J, with 27 bases between. Germline CDR1 SGDLS, CDR2 YYNGEE. This CDR3 region has 19 residues. The CDR3 region is CASTPGGGRTLITYNEQFF. CDR3 nucleotide sequence: TGTGCCAGCACTCCAGGGGGAGGCAGGACCTTGATAACCTACAATGAGCAGTTCTTC.

This chain joins TRBV9 and TRBJ1-4, with D possibly being TRBD1 (5 bases). Per germline, CDR1 SGDLS and CDR2 YYNGEE. Trimming took 7 bases from V and 9 from J, leaving 16 bases between them. This CDR3 is 13 amino acids long. The CDR3 coding sequence is TGTGCCAGCGGGGTGGCAGGGAGGAAAAAACTGTTTTTT. Translating gives CASGVAGRKKLFF. Full variable domain (missing parts from reference TRBV9 and TRBJ1-4): DSGVTQTPKHLITATGQRVTLRCSPRSGDLSVYWYQQSLDQGLQFLIQYYNGEERAKGNILERFSAQQFPDLHSELNLSSLELGDSALYFCASGVAGRKKLFFGSGTQLSVL.

This clone was recorded only once. CDR3 amino acids: CAWSLLAGTGELFF. The CDR3, as DNA: TGTGCCTGGAGTCTCCTAGCGGGAACCGGGGAGCTGTTTTTT. The rearrangement uses TRBV30 and TRBJ2-2; 9 bases line up with TRBD2. With V trimmed by 2 bases and J by 5 bases, 3 bases remained unmatched. CDR1 and CDR2 (germline): GTSNPN, SVGIG (reference sequence). The CDR3 sequence is 14 residues long.

About this clone: At the DNA level, this CDR3 is encoded by other sequences in the same sample as well. V and J are TRBV9 and TRBJ1-2, with unresolved D. Trimming cost V 0 bases and J 2 bases, with 8 bases left between them. Per the germline V gene, CDR1 is SGDLS and CDR2 is YYNGEE. The CDR3 has 14 amino acids. CDR3 protein: CASSVAGGNYGYTF. As DNA, the CDR3 is TGTGCCAGCAGCGTAGCGGGTGGAAACTATGGCTACACCTTC. Complete variable domain (other parts from reference TRBV9 and TRBJ1-2): DSGVTQTPKHLITATGQRVTLRCSPRSGDLSVYWYQQSLDQGLQFLIQYYNGEERAKGNILERFSAQQFPDLHSELNLSSLELGDSALYFCASSVAGGNYGYTFGSGTRLTVV.

This clone was seen just once. The chain links TRBV5-4 to TRBJ1-2; TRBD1 matches at 7 bases. The CDR3 length is 15 residues. Germline CDR1 SGHNT, CDR2 YYREEE (reference sequence). Germline trimming cut 4 bases from V and 4 bases from J; bases unmatched to any gene: 10. The CDR3 bases are TGTGCCAGCAGCGACGACCAGGGGGACCGCTATGGCTACACCTTC. Its translation: CASSDDQGDRYGYTF. The full variable domain, in which reference TRBV5-4 and TRBJ1-2 provide the parts outside the CDR3, is ETGVTQSPTHLIKTRGQQVTLRCSSQSGHNTVSWYQQALGQGPQFIFQYYREEENGRGNFPPRFSGLQFPNYSSELNVNALELDDSALYLCASSDDQGDRYGYTFGSGTRLTVV.

The chain links TRBV7-2 to TRBJ2-7; the match to TRBD1 covers 7 bases. Trimming at V came to 4 bases and at J to 2 bases, leaving 11 bases not matched to a gene. The CDR3 spans 16 residues. Germline CDR1 is SGHTA and CDR2 is FQGNSA. The CDR3 DNA is TGTGCCAGCAGCTCCCTTCGAGGGGGCAGGCCCTACGAGCAGTACTTC. Translation: CASSSLRGGRPYEQYF.

The chain has TRBV7-9 and TRBJ2-7; TRBD1 matches 7 bases. CDR1 is SEHNR and CDR2 is FQNEAQ in the germline V gene (reference sequence). The trim removed 8 bases at V and 4 bases at J, leaving 8 bases unmatched. This CDR3 has 13 residues. CDR3 DNA sequence: TGTGCCAGCTGCCGACAGGGTGGGTACGAGCAGTACTTC. Translation: CASCRQGGYEQYF.

The chain joins TRBV11-3 to TRBJ2-7; TRBD2 aligns across 14 bases. Germline V gene lookup returns CDR1 SGHNT and CDR2 YENEEA. V shed 5 bases, J shed 2 bases, and the junction held 5 bases outside the gene matches. The CDR3 extends over 16 amino acids. CDR3 sequence reads: CASSPGTSGGPYEQYF. The CDR3 region has the DNA TGTGCCAGCAGCCCCGGGACTAGCGGGGGACCCTACGAGCAGTACTTC.

The V gene is TRBV5-4, the J gene TRBJ1-4, with D maybe TRBD1 (6 bases). The V gene's germline CDR1 is SGHNT and CDR2 YYREEE (reference sequence). The CDR3 contains 10 residues. The V and J ends lost 4 bases and 17 bases respectively, with 12 bases between them. CDR3 residues: CASSPGHPFF. CDR3 bases: TGTGCCAGCAGCCCGGGACATCCCTTTTTT.

The rearrangement links TRBV7-3 to TRBJ1-1; a weak D match, TRBD1 (6 bases). V shed 6 bases and J shed 7 bases, with 21 bases lying between them. The length of the CDR3 is 15 residues. CDR1 and CDR2 from the germline V gene are SGHTA and FQGTGA. The CDR3 reads CASRETADRSVEAFF. CDR3 nucleotides: TGTGCCAGCAGGGAAACCGCTGACAGGTCCGTTGAAGCTTTCTTT. Supplemented by reference TRBV7-3 and TRBJ1-1, the full variable domain reads GAGVSQTPSNKVTEKGKYVELRCDPISGHTALYWYRQSLGQGPEFLIYFQGTGAADDSGLPNDRFFAVRPEGSVSTLKIQRTERGDSAVYLCASRETADRSVEAFFGQGTRLTVV.